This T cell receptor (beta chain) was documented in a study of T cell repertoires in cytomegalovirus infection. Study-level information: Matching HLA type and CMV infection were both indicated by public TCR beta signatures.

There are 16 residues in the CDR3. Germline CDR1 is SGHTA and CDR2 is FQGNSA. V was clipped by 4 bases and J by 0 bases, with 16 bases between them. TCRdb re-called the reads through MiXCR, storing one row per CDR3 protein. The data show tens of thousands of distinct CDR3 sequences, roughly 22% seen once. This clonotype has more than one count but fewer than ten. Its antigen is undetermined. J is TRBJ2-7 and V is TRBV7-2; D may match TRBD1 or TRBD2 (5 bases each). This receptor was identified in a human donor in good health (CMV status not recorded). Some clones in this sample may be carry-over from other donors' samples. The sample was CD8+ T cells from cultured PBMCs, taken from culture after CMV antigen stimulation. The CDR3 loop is CASSSQHGTDSYEQYF. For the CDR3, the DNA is TGTGCCAGCAGCTCCCAGCACGGGACGGACTCCTACGAGCAGTACTTC.